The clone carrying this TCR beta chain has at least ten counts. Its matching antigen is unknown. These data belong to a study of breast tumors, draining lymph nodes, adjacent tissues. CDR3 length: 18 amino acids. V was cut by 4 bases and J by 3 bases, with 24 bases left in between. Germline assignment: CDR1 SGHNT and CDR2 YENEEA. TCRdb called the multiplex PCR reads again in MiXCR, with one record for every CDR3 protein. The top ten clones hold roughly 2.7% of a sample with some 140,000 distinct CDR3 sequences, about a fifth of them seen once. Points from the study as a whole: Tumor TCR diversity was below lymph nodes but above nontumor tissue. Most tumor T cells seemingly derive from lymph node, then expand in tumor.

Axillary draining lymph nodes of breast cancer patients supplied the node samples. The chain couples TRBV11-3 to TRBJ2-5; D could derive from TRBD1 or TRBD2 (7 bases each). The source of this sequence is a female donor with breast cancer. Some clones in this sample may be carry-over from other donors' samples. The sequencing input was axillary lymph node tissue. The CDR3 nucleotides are TGTGCCAGCAGCTCAGGGGCCAGGGGGGGCGCGCGGGAAGAGACCCAGTACTTC. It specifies CASSSGARGGAREETQYF.